This TCR beta chain was observed in a study of chemoradiotherapy in HPV16-positive cancers. TCRdb keeps only in-frame clones here, not all; method: immunoSEQ multiplex PCR. The data contain 7,500 to 9,000 clones, about 88% of them singletons. Repertoires were sampled repeatedly during chemoradiotherapy. Deletions cut 3 bases from V and 5 bases from J, with 13 bases between. Germline V lookup: CDR1 SGDLS, CDR2 YYNGEE. The CDR3 contains 14 residues. The starting material was tumor tissue, obtained from a patient who underwent chemoradiotherapy. This sequence joins TRBV9 and TRBJ2-3, with D maybe TRBD2 (5 bases). This TCR came from a human donor with HPV-associated anogenital cancer. Here the CDR3 DNA reads TGTGCCAGCAGCGCGTCCCCCCGGGGAGATACGCAGTATTTT. Its translation: CASSASPRGDTQYF.